This is a list of T cell receptor beta chains from one sample in a study of T cells after yellow fever vaccination. TCRdb independently ran MiXCR on the 5' RACE reads; one entry per CDR3 protein. The table lists about 630,000 distinct CDR3 sequences, over 9% of them singletons. This specimen was PBMCs, taken on the day of the yellow fever booster vaccination. The receptors here all came from a man in his thirties or forties who received the YFV17D yellow fever vaccine. CDR3s leave out the opening cysteine and the closing phenylalanine or tryptophan.

V | CDR3
TRBV20-1 | SARGRADTQY
TRBV27 | ASSTKDRSGDTQY
TRBV9 | ASSVHPGQANSPLH
TRBV20-1 | SARGRGYQETQY
TRBV5-6 | ASSLIDQNEQF
TRBV5-1 | ASSLGGLEQPQH
TRBV27 | ASSLGLGVGNEQF
TRBV20-1 | SANPGGFDKEQY
TRBV29-1 | SVEGGPNSYEQY
TRBV7-3 | ASSLLQGGDTQY
TRBV5-1 | ASSLVSGSPGANVLT
TRBV5-1 | ASSLTSGGVSSYEQY
TRBV7-2 | ASSLQGESPLH
TRBV12-3/TRBV12-4 | ASNSMDREAF
TRBV6-2/TRBV6-3 | ASTKRGTGGMNTEAF
TRBV29-1 | SGPQGKSYTQY
TRBV4-1 | ASSQGPFSGRAGTGELF
TRBV7-9 | ASSRLAGVLDTQY